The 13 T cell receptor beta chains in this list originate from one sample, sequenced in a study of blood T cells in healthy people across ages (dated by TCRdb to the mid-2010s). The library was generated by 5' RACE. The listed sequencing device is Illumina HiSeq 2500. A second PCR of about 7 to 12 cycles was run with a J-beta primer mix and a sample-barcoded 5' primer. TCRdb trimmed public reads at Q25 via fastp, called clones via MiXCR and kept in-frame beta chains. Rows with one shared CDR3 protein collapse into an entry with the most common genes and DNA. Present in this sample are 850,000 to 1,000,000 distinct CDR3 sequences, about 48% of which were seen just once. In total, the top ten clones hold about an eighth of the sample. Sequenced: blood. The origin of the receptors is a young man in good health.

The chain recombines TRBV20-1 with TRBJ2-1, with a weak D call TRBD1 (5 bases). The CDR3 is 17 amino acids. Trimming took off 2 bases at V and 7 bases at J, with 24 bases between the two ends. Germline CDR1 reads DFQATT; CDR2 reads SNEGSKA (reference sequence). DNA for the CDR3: TGCAGTGCTAGAAACCCCCTTAGGGGCGGCTTCGGGAATGAGCAGTTCTTC. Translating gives CSARNPLRGGFGNEQFF.

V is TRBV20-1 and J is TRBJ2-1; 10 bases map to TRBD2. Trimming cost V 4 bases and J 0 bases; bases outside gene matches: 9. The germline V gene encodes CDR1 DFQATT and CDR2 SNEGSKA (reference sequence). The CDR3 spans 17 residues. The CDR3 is CSAILAGERSSYNEQFF. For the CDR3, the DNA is TGCAGTGCTATCCTAGCGGGGGAGAGGAGCTCCTACAATGAGCAGTTCTTC.

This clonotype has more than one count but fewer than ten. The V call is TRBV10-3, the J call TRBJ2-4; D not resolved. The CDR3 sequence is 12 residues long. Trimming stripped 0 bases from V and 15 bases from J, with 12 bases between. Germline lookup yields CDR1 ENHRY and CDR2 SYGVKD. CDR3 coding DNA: TGTGCCATCAGTGAGTCGGGGTGCCTTGGGTACTTC. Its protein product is CAISESGCLGYF.

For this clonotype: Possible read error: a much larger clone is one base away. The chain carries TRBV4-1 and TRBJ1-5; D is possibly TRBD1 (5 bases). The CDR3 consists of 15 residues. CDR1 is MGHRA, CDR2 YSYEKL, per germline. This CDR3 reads CAGSQGTEEGQPQHF. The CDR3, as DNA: TGCGCCGGCAGCCAAGGGACGGAGGAAGGTCAGCCCCAGCATTTT.

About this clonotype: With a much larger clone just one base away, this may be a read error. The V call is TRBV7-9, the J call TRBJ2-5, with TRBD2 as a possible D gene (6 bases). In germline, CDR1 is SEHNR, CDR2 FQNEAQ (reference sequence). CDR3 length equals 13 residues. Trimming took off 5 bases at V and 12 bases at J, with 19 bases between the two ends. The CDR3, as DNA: TGTGCCAGCAGCGCCGAAACCCGGGAGCTAAAGTACTTC. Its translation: CASSAETRELKYF.

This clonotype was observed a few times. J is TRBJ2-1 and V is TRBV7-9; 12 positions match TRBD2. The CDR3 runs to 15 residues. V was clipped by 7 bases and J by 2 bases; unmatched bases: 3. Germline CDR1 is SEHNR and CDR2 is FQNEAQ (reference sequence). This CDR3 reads CASIPSGGAYNEQFF. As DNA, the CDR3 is TGTGCCAGCATTCCTAGCGGGGGGGCCTACAATGAGCAGTTCTTC.

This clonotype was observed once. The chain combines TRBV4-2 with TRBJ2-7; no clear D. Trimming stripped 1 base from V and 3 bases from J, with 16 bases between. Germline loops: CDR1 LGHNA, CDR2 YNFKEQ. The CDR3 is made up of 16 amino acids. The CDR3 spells CASSQGLRSANYEQYF. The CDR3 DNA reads TGTGCCAGCAGCCAAGGGTTAAGGAGCGCGAACTACGAGCAGTACTTC.

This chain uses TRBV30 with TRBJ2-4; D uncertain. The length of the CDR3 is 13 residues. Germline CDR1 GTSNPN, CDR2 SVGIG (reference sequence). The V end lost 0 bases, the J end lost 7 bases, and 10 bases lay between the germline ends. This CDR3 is CAWSVGLTNIQYF. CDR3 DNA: TGTGCCTGGAGTGTAGGCCTGACGAACATTCAGTACTTC.

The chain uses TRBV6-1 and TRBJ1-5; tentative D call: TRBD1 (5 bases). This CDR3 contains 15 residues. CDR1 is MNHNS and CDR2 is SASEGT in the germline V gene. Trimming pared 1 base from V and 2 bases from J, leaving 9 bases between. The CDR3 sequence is CASSEGGAGNQPQHF. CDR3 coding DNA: TGTGCCAGCAGTGAAGGAGGGGCTGGCAATCAGCCCCAGCATTTT.

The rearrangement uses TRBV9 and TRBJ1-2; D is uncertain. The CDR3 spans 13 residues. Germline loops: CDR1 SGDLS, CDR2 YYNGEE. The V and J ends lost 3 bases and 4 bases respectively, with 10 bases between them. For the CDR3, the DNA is TGTGCCAGCAGCGCCTCCGGCCTCTATGGCTACACCTTC. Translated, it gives CASSASGLYGYTF.

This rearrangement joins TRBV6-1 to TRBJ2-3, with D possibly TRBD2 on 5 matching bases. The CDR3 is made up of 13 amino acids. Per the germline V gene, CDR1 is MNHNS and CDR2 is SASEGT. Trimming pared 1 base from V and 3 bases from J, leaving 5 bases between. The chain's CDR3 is CASSEGRTDTQYF. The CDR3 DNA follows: TGTGCCAGCAGTGAAGGGAGGACAGATACGCAGTATTTT.

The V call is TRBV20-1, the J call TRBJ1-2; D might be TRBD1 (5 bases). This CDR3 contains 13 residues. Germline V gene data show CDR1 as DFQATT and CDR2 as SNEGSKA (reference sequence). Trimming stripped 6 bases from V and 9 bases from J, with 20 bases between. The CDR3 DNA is TGCAGTGCCACCACTCGCGCCCTGGGGCGCTACACCTTC. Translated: CSATTRALGRYTF.

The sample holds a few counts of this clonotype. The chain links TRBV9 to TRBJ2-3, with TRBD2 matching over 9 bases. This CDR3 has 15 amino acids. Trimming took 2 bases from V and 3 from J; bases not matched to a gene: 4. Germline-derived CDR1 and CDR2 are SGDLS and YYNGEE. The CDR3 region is CASSVGGGATDTQYF. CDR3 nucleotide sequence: TGTGCCAGCAGCGTGGGCGGGGGGGCGACAGATACGCAGTATTTT. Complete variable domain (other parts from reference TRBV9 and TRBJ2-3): DSGVTQTPKHLITATGQRVTLRCSPRSGDLSVYWYQQSLDQGLQFLIQYYNGEERAKGNILERFSAQQFPDLHSELNLSSLELGDSALYFCASSVGGGATDTQYFGPGTRLTVL.